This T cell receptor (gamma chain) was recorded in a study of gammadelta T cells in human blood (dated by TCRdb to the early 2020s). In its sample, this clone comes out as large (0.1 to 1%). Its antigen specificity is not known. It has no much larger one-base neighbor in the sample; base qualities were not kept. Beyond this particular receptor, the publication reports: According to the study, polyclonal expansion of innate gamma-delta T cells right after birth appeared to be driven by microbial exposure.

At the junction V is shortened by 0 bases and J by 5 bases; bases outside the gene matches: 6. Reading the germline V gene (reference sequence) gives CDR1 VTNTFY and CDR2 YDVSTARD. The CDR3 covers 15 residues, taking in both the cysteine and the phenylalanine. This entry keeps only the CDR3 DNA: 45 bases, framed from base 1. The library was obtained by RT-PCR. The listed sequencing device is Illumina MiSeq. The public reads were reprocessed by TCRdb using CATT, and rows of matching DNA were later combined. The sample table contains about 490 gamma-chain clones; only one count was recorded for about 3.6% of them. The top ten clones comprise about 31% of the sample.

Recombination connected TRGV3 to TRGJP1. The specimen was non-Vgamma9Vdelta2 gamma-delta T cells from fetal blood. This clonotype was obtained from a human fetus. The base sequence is TGTGCCACCTGGGACAGGCGCCAAACTGGTTGGTTCAAGATATTT. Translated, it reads CATWDRRQTGWFKIF.